One TCR beta chain is described in this entry. This sample is drawn from a study of blood T cell repertoires in COVID-19. The assay was immunoSEQ multiplex PCR, and TCRdb's table has in-frame clones only and misses some. This sample has roughly 300,000 clones, with approximately 90% found just once. Seattle patient enrollment occurred during active infection, with longitudinal follow-up thereafter. This clonotype originated in a woman aged 25 to 39 with COVID-19, enrolled during active disease. Sequenced material: peripheral blood.

The CDR3 protein is CASSISGTGNGYTF. The CDR3 bases are TGTGCCAGTAGTATCTCCGGGACAGGGAACGGCTACACCTTC. This chain links TRBV19 with TRBJ1-2; 9 nucleotides align to TRBD1. Germline V gene lookup returns CDR1 LNHDA and CDR2 SQIVND (reference sequence). There are 14 residues in the CDR3. J lost 8 bases, V lost 3 bases, and 7 bases had no gene match.